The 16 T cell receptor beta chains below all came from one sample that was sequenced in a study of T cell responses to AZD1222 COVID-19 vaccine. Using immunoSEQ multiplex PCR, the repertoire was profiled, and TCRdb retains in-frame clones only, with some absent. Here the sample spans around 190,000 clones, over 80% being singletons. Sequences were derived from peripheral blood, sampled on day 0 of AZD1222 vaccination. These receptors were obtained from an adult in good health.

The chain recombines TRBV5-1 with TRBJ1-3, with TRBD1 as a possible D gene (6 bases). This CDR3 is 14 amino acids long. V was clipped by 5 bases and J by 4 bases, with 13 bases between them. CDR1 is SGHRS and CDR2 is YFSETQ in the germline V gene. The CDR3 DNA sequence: TGCGCCAGCAGTTATAGGGGGAACGGAAACACCATATATTTT. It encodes CASSYRGNGNTIYF.

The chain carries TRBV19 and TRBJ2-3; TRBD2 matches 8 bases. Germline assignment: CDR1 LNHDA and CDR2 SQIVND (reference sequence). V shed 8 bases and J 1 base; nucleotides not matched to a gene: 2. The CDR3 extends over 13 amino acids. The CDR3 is CASSGGGTDTQYF. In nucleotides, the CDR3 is TGTGCCAGTTCCGGGGGGGGCACAGATACGCAGTATTTT.

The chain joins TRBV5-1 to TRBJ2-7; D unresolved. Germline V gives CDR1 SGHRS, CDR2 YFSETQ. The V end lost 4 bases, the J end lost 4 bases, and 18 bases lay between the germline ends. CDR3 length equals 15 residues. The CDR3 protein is CASSTRPGGVYEQYF. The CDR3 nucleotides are TGCGCCAGCAGCACGCGTCCCGGTGGCGTATACGAGCAGTACTTC.

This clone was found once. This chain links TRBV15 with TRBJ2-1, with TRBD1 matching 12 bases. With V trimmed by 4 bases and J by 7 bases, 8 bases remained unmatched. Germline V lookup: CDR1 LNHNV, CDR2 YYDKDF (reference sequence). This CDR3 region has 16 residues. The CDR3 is CATSTDPGQGANEQFF. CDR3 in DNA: TGTGCCACCAGCACGGACCCGGGACAGGGGGCAAATGAGCAGTTCTTC.

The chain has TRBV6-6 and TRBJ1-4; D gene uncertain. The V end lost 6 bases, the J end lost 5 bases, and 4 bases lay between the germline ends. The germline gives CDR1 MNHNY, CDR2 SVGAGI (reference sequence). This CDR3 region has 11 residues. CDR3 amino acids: CASSQNEKLFF. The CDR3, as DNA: TGTGCCAGCAGCCAGAATGAAAAACTGTTTTTT.

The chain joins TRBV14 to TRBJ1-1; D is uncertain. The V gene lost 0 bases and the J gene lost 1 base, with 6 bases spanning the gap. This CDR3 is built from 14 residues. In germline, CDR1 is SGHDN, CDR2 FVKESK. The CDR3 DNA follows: TGTGCCAGCAGCCAAGATTGGGGGAACACTGAAGCTTTCTTT. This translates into CASSQDWGNTEAFF.

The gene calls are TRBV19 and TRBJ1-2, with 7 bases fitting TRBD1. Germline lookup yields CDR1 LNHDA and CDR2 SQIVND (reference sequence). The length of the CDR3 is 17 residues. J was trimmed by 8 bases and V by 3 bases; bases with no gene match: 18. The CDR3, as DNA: TGTGCCAGTAGTATGGAGGGGCCCTACAGGGGAGGGAAAGGCTACACCTTC. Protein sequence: CASSMEGPYRGGKGYTF.

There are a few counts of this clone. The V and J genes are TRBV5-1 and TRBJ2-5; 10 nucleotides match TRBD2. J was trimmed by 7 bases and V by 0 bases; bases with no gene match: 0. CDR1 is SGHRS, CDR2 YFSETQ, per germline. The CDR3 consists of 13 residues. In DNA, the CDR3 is TGCGCCAGCAGCTTGGCTAGCGGGGGGACCCAGTACTTC. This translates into CASSLASGGTQYF.

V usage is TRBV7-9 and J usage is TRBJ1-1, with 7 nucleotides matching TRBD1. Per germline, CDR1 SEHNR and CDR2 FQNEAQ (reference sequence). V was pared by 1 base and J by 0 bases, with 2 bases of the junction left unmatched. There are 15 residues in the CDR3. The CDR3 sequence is CASSLVDRVNTEAFF. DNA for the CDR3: TGTGCCAGCAGCTTAGTTGACAGGGTGAACACTGAAGCTTTCTTT. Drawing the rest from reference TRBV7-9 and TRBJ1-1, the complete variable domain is DTGVSQNPRHKITKRGQNVTFRCDPISEHNRLYWYRQTLGQGPEFLTYFQNEAQLEKSRLLSDRFSAERPKGSFSTLEIQRTEQGDSAMYLCASSLVDRVNTEAFFGQGTRLTVV.

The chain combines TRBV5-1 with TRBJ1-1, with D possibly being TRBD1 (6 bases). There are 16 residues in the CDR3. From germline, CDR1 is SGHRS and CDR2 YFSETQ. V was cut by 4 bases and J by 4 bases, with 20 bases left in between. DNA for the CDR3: TGCGCCAGCAGCGACCAGGGGACGGCAGCGGGCACTGAAGCTTTCTTT. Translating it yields CASSDQGTAAGTEAFF.

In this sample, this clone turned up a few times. In DNA, the CDR3 is TGTGCCAGCGTCGTAGGGGGAAAGGTCGATGGCTACACCTTC. Translation: CASVVGGKVDGYTF. The gene calls are TRBV28 and TRBJ1-2, with D tentatively TRBD1 (6 bases). The germline V gene has CDR1 MDHEN and CDR2 SYDVKM. CDR3 length: 14 residues. The germline V and J ends were trimmed by 8 bases and 6 bases, with 19 bases remaining between them.

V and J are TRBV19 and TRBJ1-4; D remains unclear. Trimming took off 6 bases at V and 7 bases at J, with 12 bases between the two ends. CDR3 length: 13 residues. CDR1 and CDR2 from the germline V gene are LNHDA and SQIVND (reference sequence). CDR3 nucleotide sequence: TGTGCCAGTAGATCCAAGGGTCGTGAAAAACTGTTTTTT. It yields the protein CASRSKGREKLFF.

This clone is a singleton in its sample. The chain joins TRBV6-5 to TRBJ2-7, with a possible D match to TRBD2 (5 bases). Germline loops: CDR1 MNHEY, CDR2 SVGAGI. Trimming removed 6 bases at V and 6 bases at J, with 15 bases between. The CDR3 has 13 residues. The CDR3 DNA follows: TGTGCCAGCAGGAACGGGGTGCTCGGCGAGCAGTACTTC. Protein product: CASRNGVLGEQYF.

CDR3 nucleotide sequence: TGTGCCAGTAGTATAGGAAAGCGGTTAGCCACTGAAGCTTTCTTT. Protein: CASSIGKRLATEAFF. This rearrangement joins TRBV19 to TRBJ1-1, with no clear D. The germline gives CDR1 LNHDA, CDR2 SQIVND (reference sequence). This CDR3 has 15 residues. Trimming took 1 base from V and 4 from J, leaving 13 bases between them.

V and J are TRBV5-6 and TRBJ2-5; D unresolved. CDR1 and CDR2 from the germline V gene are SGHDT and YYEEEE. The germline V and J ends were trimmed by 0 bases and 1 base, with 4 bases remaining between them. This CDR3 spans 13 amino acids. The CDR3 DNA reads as TGTGCCAGCAGCTTGGGGGGCCAAGAGACCCAGTACTTC. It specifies CASSLGGQETQYF.

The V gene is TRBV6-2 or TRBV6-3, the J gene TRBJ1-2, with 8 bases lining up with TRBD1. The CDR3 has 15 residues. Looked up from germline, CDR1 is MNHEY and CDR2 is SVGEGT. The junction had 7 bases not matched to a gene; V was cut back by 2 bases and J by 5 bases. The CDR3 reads CASSYPMGQAYGYTF. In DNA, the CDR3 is TGTGCCAGCAGTTACCCGATGGGACAGGCATATGGCTACACCTTC.